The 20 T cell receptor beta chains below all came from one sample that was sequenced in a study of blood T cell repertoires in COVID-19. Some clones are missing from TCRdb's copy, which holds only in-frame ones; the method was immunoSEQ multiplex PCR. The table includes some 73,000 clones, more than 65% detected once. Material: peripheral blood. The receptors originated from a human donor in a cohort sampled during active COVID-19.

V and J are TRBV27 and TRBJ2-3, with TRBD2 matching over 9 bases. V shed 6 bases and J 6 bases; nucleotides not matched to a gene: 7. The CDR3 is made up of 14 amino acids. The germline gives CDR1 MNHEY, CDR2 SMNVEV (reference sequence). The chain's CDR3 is CASRGGGGLDTQYF. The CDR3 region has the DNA TGTGCCAGCAGGGGCGGGGGGGGGCTGGATACGCAGTATTTT.

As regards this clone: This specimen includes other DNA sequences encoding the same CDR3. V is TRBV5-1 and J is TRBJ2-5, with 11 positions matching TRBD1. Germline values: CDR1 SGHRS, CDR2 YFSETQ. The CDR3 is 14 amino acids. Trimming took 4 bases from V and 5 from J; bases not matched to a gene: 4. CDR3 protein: CASSMGQGEETQYF. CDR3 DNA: TGCGCCAGCAGCATGGGACAGGGGGAGGAGACCCAGTACTTC.

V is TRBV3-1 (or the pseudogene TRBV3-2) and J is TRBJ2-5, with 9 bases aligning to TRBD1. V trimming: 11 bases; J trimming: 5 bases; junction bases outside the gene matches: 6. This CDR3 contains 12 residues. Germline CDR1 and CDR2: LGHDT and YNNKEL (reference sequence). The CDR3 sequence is CAVGQGTETQYF. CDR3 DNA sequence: TGTGCCGTCGGACAGGGGACCGAGACCCAGTACTTC.

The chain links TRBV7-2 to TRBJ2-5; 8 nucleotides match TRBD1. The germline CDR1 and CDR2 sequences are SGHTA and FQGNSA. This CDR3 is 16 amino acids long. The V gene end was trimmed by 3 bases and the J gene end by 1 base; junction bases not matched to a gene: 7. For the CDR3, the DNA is TGTGCCAGCAGCTTGGCCGAGACAGGGGCCCAAGAGACCCAGTACTTC. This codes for CASSLAETGAQETQYF.

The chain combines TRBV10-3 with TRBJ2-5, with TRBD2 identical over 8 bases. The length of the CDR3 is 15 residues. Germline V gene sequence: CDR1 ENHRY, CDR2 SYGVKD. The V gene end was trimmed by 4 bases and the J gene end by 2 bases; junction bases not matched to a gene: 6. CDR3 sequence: CAISGAGVGQETQYF. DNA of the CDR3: TGTGCCATCAGTGGAGCGGGGGTAGGACAAGAGACCCAGTACTTC.

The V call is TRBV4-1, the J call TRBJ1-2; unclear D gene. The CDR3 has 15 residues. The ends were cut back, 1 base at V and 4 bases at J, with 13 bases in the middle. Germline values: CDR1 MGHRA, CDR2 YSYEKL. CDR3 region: CASSQVGNVLYGYTF. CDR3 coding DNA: TGCGCCAGCAGCCAAGTGGGCAACGTCCTCTATGGCTACACCTTC.

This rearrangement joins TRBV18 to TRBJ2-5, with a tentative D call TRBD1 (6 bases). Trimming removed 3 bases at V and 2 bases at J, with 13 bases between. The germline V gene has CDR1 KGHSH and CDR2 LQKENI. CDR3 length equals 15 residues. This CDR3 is CASSPRQVLQETQYF. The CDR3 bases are TGTGCCAGCTCACCGCGACAGGTTCTACAAGAGACCCAGTACTTC.

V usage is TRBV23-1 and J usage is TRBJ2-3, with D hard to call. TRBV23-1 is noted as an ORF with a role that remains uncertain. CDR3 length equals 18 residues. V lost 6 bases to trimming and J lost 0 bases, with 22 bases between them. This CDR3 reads CASSPHSCYCPSTDTQYF. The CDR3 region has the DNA TGCGCCAGCAGCCCCCACTCCTGCTACTGCCCTAGCACAGATACGCAGTATTTT.

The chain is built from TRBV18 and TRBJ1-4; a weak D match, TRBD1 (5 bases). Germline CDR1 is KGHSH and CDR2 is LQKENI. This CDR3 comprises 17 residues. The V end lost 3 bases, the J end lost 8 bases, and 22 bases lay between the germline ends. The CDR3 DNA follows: TGTGCCAGCTCACCGGAGGGGTCCGGGGGAGGAAAAGAAAAACTGTTTTTT. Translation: CASSPEGSGGGKEKLFF.

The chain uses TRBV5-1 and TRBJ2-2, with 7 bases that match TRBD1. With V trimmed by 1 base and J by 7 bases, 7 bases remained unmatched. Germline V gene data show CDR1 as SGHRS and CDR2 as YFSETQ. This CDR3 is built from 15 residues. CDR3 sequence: CASSLSTGYVGELFF. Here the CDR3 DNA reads TGCGCCAGCAGCTTGTCGACAGGGTACGTCGGGGAGCTGTTTTTT. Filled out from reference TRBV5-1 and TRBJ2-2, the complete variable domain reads KAGVTQTPRYLIKTRGQQVTLSCSPISGHRSVSWYQQTPGQGLQFLFEYFSETQRNKGNFPGRFSGRQFSNSRSEMNVSTLELGDSALYLCASSLSTGYVGELFFGEGSRLTVL.

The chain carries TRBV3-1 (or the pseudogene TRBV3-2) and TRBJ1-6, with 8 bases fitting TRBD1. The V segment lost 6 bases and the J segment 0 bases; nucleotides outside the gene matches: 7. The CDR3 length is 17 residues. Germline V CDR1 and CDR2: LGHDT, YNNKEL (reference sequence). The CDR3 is CASRETGASSYNSPLHF. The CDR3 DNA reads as TGTGCCAGCAGAGAGACAGGGGCGAGCTCCTATAATTCACCCCTCCACTTT.

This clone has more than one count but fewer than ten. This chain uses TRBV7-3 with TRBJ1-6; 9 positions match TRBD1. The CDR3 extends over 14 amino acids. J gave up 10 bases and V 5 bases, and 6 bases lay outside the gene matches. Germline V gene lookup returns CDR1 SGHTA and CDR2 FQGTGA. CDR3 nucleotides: TGTGCCAGCAGCCTCGGGACAGGGACCTCACCCCTCCACTTT. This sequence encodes CASSLGTGTSPLHF.

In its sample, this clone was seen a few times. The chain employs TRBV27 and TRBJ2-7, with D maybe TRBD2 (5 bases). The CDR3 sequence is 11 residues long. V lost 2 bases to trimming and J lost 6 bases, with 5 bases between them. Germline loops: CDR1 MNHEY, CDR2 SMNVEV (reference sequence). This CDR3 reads CASSLAGEQYF. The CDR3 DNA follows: TGTGCCAGCAGTTTAGCGGGCGAGCAGTACTTC.

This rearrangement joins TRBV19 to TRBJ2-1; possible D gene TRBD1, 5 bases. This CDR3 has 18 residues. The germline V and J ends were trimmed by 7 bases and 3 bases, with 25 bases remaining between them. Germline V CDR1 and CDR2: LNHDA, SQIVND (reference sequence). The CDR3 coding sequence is TGTGCCAGTACCGGTCTCTCACAGGCCACCCGTTTCTACAATGAGCAGTTCTTC. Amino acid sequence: CASTGLSQATRFYNEQFF.

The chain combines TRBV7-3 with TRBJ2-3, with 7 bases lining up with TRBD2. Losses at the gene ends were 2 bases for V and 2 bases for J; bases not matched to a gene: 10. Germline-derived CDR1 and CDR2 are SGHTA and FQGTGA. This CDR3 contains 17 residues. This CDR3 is CASSLSSLAANTDTQYF. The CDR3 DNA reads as TGTGCCAGCAGCTTATCCTCCCTAGCGGCGAACACAGATACGCAGTATTTT.

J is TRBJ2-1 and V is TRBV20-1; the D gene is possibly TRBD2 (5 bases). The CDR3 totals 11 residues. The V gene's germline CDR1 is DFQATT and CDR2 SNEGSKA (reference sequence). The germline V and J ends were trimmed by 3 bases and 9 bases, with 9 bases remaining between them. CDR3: CSASLASEQFF. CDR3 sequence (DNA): TGCAGTGCTAGTCTAGCTTCTGAGCAGTTCTTC.

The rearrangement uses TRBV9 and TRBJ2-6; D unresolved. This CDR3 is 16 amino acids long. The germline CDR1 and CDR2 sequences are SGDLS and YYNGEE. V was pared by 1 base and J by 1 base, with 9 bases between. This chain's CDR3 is CASSVSPRSGANVLTF. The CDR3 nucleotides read TGTGCCAGCAGCGTATCGCCGAGATCTGGGGCCAACGTCCTGACTTTC.

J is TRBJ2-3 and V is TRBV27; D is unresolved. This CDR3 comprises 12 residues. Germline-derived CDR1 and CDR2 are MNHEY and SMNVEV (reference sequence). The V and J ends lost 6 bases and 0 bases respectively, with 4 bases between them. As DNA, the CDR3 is TGTGCCAGCAGAACTAGCACAGATACGCAGTATTTT. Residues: CASRTSTDTQYF.

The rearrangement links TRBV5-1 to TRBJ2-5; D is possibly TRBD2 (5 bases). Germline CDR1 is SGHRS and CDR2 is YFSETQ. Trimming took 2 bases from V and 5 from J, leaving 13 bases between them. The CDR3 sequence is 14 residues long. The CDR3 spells CASSFGLALETQYF. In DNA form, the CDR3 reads TGCGCCAGCAGCTTCGGGCTAGCATTGGAGACCCAGTACTTC.

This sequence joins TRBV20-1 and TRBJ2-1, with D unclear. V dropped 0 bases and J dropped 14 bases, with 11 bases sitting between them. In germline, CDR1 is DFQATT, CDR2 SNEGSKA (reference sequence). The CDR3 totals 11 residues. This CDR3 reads CSARDAVLKFF. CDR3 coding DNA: TGCAGTGCTAGAGATGCAGTCCTGAAGTTCTTC.